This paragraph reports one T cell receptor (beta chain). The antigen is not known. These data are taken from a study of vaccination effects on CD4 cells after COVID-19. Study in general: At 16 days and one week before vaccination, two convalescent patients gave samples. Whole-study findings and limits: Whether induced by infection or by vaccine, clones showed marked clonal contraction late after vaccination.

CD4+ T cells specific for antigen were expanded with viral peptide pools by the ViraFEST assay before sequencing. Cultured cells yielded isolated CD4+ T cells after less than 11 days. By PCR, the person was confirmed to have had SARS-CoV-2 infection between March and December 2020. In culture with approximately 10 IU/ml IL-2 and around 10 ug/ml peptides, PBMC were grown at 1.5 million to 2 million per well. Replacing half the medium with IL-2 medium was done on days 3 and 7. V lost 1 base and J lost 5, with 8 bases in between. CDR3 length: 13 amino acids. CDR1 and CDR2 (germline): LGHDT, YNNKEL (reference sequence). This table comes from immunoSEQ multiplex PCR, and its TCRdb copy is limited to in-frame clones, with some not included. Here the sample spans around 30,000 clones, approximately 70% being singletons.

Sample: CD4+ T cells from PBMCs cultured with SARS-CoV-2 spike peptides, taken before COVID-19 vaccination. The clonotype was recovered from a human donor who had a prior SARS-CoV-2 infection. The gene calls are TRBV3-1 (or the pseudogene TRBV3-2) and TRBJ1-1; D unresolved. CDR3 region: CASSQGGRTEAFF. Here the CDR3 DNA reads TGTGCCAGCAGCCAAGGTGGGCGTACTGAAGCTTTCTTT.